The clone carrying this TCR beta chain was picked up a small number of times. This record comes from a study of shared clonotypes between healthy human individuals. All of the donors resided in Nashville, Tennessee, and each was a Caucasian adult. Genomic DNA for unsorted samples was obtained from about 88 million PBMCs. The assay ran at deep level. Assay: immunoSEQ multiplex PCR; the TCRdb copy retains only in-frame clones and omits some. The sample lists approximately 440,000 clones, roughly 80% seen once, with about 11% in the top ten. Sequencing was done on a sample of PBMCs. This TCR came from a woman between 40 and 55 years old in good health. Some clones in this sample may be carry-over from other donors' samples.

CDR3 amino acids: CASGSSGVSYEQYF. As DNA, the CDR3 is TGTGCCAGCGGGAGTAGCGGGGTCTCCTACGAGCAGTACTTC. V and J are TRBV28 and TRBJ2-7; 8 bases are shared with TRBD2. Trimming at V came to 8 bases and at J to 0 bases, leaving 6 bases not matched to a gene. The germline gives CDR1 MDHEN, CDR2 SYDVKM. The CDR3 runs 14 residues.